The 10 T cell receptor beta chains given below trace back to one sample, sequenced in a study of cytomegalovirus exposure and HLA in healthy donors. PCR amplification relied on 60 Vbeta primers (plus 13 Jbeta primers). Clones were sequenced by immunoSEQ multiplex PCR, and TCRdb holds only the in-frame ones, with some missing. The repertoire includes approximately 240,000 clones, 82% of them detected once, and 5% to 6.5% sits in the top ten. Sequenced input: PBMCs. The receptors were gathered from a woman in her forties in good health and CMV-seropositive.

The gene calls are TRBV7-2 and TRBJ2-3; 7 bases agree with TRBD1. Germline-derived CDR1 and CDR2 are SGHTA and FQGNSA. V gave up 5 bases and J gave up 3 bases; unmatched junction bases: 5. The CDR3 extends over 14 amino acids. The CDR3 DNA sequence: TGTGCCAGCAGCACGGGACAGCTTACAGATACGCAGTATTTT. Translating it yields CASSTGQLTDTQYF.

The V gene is TRBV18, the J gene TRBJ2-1; D gene uncertain. The germline V and J ends were trimmed by 5 bases and 9 bases, with 14 bases remaining between them. This CDR3 is 13 amino acids long. The germline V gene encodes CDR1 KGHSH and CDR2 LQKENI. The DNA of the CDR3 is TGTGCCAGCTCATATACCCGGCAGGCTGAGCAGTTCTTC. Its translation is CASSYTRQAEQFF.

The chain has TRBV7-9 and TRBJ2-7, with TRBD1 matching over 8 bases. V was pared by 5 bases and J by 1 base, with 16 bases of the junction left unmatched. The CDR3 is 18 residues long. CDR1 SEHNR and CDR2 FQNEAQ come from the germline V gene (reference sequence). CDR3 loop: CASSAFTSQGAPSYEQYF. In nucleotides, the CDR3 is TGTGCCAGCAGCGCGTTTACATCGCAGGGGGCCCCTTCCTACGAGCAGTACTTC.

The gene calls are TRBV7-2 and TRBJ2-7; D is unclear. Germline CDR1 is SGHTA and CDR2 is FQGNSA. The CDR3 is 13 amino acids. Trimming shortened V by 1 base and J by 1 base, and 5 bases separated the two germline ends. The DNA of the CDR3 is TGTGCCAGCAGCTTAGGGCGGTCCTACGAGCAGTACTTC. Its protein is CASSLGRSYEQYF.

This chain joins TRBV7-9 and TRBJ1-1, with D possibly TRBD1 on 5 matching bases. The V gene lost 0 bases and the J gene lost 2 bases, with 7 bases spanning the gap. This CDR3 is 14 amino acids long. Germline V CDR1 and CDR2: SEHNR, FQNEAQ (reference sequence). In nucleotides, the CDR3 is TGTGCCAGCAGCTTAGCCAGGGCTAACACTGAAGCTTTCTTT. Encoded protein: CASSLARANTEAFF.

A remark on this clone: This CDR3 fails to terminate in the conserved phenylalanine or tryptophan, so it likely reflects a read error. The limits of the CDR3 on the DNA are not certain, so only TCRdb's listed CDR3 is given. The V gene is TRBV21-1, the J gene TRBJ2-7; the D segment call TRBD1 is taken from the table without a DNA check. TRBV21-1 is listed as a pseudogene. The CDR3 has 13 residues if both end residues are counted. CDR3 sequence: CASTYQGAYEQYL.

The V gene is TRBV7-2, the J gene TRBJ1-1; TRBD1 agrees at 8 bases. V lost 5 bases to trimming and J lost 1 base; unmatched junction nucleotides: 6. The CDR3 spans 15 residues. CDR1 is SGHTA and CDR2 is FQGNSA in the germline V gene. This CDR3 is CASSHRTGTNTEAFF. Written as DNA, the CDR3 is TGTGCCAGCAGCCATCGGACAGGGACGAACACTGAAGCTTTCTTT. The variable domain in full, with the rest retrieved from reference TRBV7-2 and TRBJ1-1, is GAGVSQSPSNKVTEKGKDVELRCDPISGHTALYWYRQSLGQGLEFLIYFQGNSAPDKSGLPSDRFSAERTGGSVSTLTIQRTQQEDSAVYLCASSHRTGTNTEAFFGQGTRLTVV.

This chain links TRBV10-3 with TRBJ2-7, with 9 positions matching TRBD1. CDR3 length: 14 amino acids. Germline CDR1 reads ENHRY; CDR2 reads SYGVKD. V gave up 8 bases and J gave up 6 bases; unmatched junction bases: 11. The DNA for the CDR3 is TGTGCCATCTCTCAGGACAGGGGTGGGGGCGAGCAGTACTTC. It encodes CAISQDRGGGEQYF.

This clone was seen a few times. The chain recombines TRBV27 with TRBJ1-2, with 7 bases that match TRBD1. In germline, CDR1 is MNHEY, CDR2 SMNVEV (reference sequence). Trimming removed 3 bases from V and 5 bases from J; junction bases left unmatched: 12. This CDR3 contains 16 residues. The CDR3 DNA is TGTGCCAGCAGTTTCCTCCGACAGGGAGTGAGGTATGGCTACACCTTC. The encoded protein is CASSFLRQGVRYGYTF.

The CDR3 bases are TGTGCCAGCAGCCCCGGGACAGGGCAAGAGACCCAGTACTTC. This gives the protein CASSPGTGQETQYF. J is TRBJ2-5 and V is TRBV7-9, with 9 positions matching TRBD1. J lost 2 bases, V lost 5 bases, and 3 bases had no gene match. CDR3 length: 14 amino acids. CDR1 and CDR2 (germline): SEHNR, FQNEAQ (reference sequence).